This T cell receptor beta chain was captured in a study of T-cell reconstitution after alpha-beta-depleted transplantation in children (dated by TCRdb to the mid-2010s). With respect to the entire study: The study quantitatively tracked T-cell immune reconstitution after TCRalphabeta/CD19-depleted allogeneic hematopoietic cell transplantation in children using TCR repertoire profiling.

In this sample, this clonotype turned up many times. What this receptor recognizes is not known. No per-base quality is available; no much larger clone lies one base away. The receptor library was made with PCR. Sequencing was carried out with an Illumina HiSeq 2500. Molecular barcoding was employed in the preparation of TCR libraries, with unique molecular identifiers being used to normalize TCRbeta repertoire quantification. Clones were called with MiXCR by TCRdb after fastp trimmed the public reads at Q25, and only in-frame beta chains were retained. Each CDR3 protein gets just one entry, which takes the most common genes and DNA from the rows behind it. The sample table lists about 980,000 distinct CDR3 sequences, 25% to 30% of them with a count of one. The ten largest account for 28% of the sample. The treatment or condition label, as the study defines it: allogeneic hematopoietic cell transplantation with graft depleted of TCRalphabeta T cells and CD19 B cells. TCRalphabeta/CD19-depleted allogeneic hematopoietic cell grafts were given to the transplant recipients, all of whom were children.

What the authors observed across the whole study: The frequencies of hyperexpanded clones fell over the following months, and after one year, T-cell counts and TCRbeta diversity were mostly attributed to newly produced T cells. The high TCRbeta diversity at day 60 in some patients was ascribed to recipient T cells and intrathymic progenitors that had survived conditioning. The apparently early alphabetaT-cell count recovery about two months after transplant was reportedly dependent on only several hundred rapidly expanded clones derived from non-depleted graft cells.

From cysteine to phenylalanine, the CDR3 is 11 amino acids long. Kept here is only the CDR3 DNA, which spans 33 bases and is read in frame from base 1. For CDR1 and CDR2, the germline V gene lists SNHLY and FYNNEI. V was cut back by 6 bases and J by 2 bases, leaving a gap of 3 bases between them. This chain joins TRBV2 to TRBJ2-3, with the D gene not clear enough to name. The sequence was collected from a boy less than two years old who had a stem cell transplant for SCID, so the T cells may come from the graft donor. The material was PBMCs, mostly from graft donor cells, obtained 360 days after TCRalphabeta/CD19-depleted stem cell transplant. The encoded CDR3 is CASSDTDTQYF. The nucleotides read TGTGCCAGCAGCGACACAGATACGCAGTATTTT.